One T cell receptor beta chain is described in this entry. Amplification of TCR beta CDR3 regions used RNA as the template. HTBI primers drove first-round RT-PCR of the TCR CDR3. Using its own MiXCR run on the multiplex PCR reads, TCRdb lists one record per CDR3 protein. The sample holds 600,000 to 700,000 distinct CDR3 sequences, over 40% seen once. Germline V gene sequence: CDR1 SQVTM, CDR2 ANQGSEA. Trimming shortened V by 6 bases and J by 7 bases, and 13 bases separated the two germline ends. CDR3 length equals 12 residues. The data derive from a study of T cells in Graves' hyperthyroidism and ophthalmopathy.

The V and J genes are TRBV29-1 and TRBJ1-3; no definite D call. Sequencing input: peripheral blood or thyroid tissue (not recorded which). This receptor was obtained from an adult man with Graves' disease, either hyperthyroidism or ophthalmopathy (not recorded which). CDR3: CSVEIQENTIYF. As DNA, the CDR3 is TGCAGCGTCGAAATCCAGGAGAACACCATATATTTT.